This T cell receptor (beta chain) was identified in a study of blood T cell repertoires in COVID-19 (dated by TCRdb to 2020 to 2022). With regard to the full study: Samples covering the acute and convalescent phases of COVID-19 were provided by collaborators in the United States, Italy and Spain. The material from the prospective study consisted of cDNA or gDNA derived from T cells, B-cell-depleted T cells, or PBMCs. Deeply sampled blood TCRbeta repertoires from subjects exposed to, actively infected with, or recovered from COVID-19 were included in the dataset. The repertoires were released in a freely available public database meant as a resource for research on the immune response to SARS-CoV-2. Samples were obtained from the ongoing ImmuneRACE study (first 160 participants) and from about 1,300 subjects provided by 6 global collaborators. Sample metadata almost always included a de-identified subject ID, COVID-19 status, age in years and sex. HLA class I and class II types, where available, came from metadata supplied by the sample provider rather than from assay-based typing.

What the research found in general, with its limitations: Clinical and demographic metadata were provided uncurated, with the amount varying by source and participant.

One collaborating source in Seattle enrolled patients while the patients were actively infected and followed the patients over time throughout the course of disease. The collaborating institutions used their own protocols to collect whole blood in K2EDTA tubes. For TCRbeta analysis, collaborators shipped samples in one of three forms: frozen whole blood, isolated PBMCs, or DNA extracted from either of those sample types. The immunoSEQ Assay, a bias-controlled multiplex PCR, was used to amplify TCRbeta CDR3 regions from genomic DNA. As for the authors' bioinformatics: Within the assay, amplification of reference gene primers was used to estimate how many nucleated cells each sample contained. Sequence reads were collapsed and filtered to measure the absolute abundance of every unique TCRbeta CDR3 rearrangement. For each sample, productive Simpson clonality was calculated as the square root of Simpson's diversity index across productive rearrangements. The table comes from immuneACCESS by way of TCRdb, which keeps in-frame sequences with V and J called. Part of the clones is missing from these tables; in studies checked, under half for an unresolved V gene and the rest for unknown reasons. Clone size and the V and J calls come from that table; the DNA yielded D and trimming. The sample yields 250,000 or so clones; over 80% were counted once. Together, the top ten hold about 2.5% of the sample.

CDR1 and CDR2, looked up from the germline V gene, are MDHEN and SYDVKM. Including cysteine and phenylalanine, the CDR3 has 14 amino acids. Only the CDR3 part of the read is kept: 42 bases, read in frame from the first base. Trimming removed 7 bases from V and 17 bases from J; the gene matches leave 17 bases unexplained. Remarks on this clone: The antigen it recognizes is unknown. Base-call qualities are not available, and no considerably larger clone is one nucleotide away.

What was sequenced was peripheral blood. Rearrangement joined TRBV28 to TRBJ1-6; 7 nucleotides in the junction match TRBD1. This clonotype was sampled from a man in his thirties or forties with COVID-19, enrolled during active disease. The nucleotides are TGTGCCAGCACCCCCCCGGGGGTGAGTACAGGGGTCCACTTT. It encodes CASTPPGVSTGVHF.